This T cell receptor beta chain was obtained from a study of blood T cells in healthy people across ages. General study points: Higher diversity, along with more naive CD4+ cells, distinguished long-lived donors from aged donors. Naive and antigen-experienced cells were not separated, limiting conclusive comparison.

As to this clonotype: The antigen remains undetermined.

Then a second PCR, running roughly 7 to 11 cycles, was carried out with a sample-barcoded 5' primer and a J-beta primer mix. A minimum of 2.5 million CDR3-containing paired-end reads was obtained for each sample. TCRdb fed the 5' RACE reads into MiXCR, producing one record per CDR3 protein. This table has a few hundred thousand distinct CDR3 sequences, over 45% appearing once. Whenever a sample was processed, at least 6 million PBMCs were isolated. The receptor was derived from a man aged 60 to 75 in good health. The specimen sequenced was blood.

In DNA form, the CDR3 reads TGCAGCGTTTTCGGCCCCAATGGCTACACCTTC. Residues: CSVFGPNGYTF. The rearrangement joins TRBV29-1 to TRBJ1-2; D is ambiguous. The V end was cut by 5 bases, the J end by 6 bases, with 10 bases between. Germline-derived CDR1 and CDR2 are SQVTM and ANQGSEA. The CDR3 sequence is 11 residues long.